This T cell receptor (beta chain) was profiled in a study of blood T cell repertoires in COVID-19. Study background: Sample material is recorded as cDNA or gDNA derived from T cells, B-cell-depleted T cells, or PBMCs.

Authors' data handling: Nucleated cell counts were estimated from reference gene primer amplification. Clones were sequenced by immunoSEQ multiplex PCR, and TCRdb holds only the in-frame ones, with some missing. D and trimming come from the DNA, and the V and J calls and clone size come from that table. This repertoire shows a few hundred thousand clones, over 75% found once; its top ten account for roughly 2.2%. Individuals aged roughly 18 to 100 years were recruited from fewer than 30 US areas. Assignments of participants to cohorts depended upon their own reported clinical history. Per the germline V gene, CDR1 is MGHRA and CDR2 is YSYEKL. V lost 8 bases and J 3 bases, leaving 16 bases between the germline ends. CDR3 length equals 14 residues.

This receptor was obtained from a man aged 25-45 years who had recovered from COVID-19. The sequenced sample was PBMCs or T cells enriched from blood (not recorded which). This chain links TRBV4-1 with TRBJ1-1; TRBD1 might be the D (5 bases). CDR3 protein: CASLKWAGDTEAFF. The CDR3 bases are TGCGCCAGCCTAAAGTGGGCGGGGGACACTGAAGCTTTCTTT.